The 5 T cell receptor beta chains below were found in one sample sequenced in a study of cytomegalovirus exposure and HLA in healthy donors. Vbeta (60) and Jbeta (13) primers were used in the PCR. Using immunoSEQ multiplex PCR, the repertoire was profiled, and TCRdb retains in-frame clones only, with some absent. The table records around 160,000 clones, about 78% of them present only once. Sequencing was performed on PBMCs. These receptors all come from a male donor in good health and CMV-seronegative.

This rearrangement joins TRBV27 to TRBJ2-6; TRBD2 agrees at 7 bases. Germline V gives CDR1 MNHEY, CDR2 SMNVEV (reference sequence). The CDR3 is 16 amino acids. Trimming at V came to 5 bases and at J to 0 bases, leaving 4 bases not matched to a gene. The CDR3 nucleotides are TGTGCCAGCAGTGGGGGGGACTACTCTGGGGCCAACGTCCTGACTTTC. Translation: CASSGGDYSGANVLTF.

The rearrangement joins TRBV28 to TRBJ1-2, with 9 positions matching TRBD1. Germline loops: CDR1 MDHEN, CDR2 SYDVKM. The length of the CDR3 is 13 residues. Trimming cost V 5 bases and J 7 bases; bases outside gene matches: 5. The CDR3 spells CASSPGTGLGYTF. For the CDR3, the DNA is TGTGCCAGCAGTCCCGGGACAGGGCTTGGCTACACCTTC.

The chain uses TRBV18 and TRBJ2-5; perhaps TRBD1 as D (6 bases). The tail of the sequence fits TRBJ2-7 better, so the J call may be wrong. In germline, CDR1 is KGHSH, CDR2 LQKENI. The CDR3 extends over 13 amino acids. The CDR3 DNA reads as TGTGCCAGCTCACCAGGACAGAACTACGAGCAGTACTTC. It is translated as CASSPGQNYEQYF.

This chain uses TRBV7-8 with TRBJ2-1, with 12 bases aligning to TRBD1. CDR3 length: 15 residues. V lost 1 base to trimming and J lost 8 bases; unmatched junction nucleotides: 3. CDR1 is SGHVS and CDR2 is FQNEAQ in the germline V gene. The CDR3 here is CASSLEGQGADEQFF. The CDR3 DNA reads TGTGCCAGCAGCTTAGAGGGACAGGGGGCTGATGAGCAGTTCTTC.

The chain recombines TRBV28 with TRBJ1-2, with 9 bases identical to TRBD1. Trimming removed 3 bases from V and 7 bases from J; junction bases left unmatched: 12. This CDR3 contains 16 residues. CDR1 MDHEN and CDR2 SYDVKM come from the germline V gene. The CDR3 region is CASSFSSGTGISGYTF. The CDR3 DNA reads as TGTGCCAGCAGTTTTTCTTCGGGGACAGGGATTAGTGGCTACACCTTC.